The clone carrying this T cell receptor (beta chain) showed up just a few times. Germline CDR1 and CDR2: SGHTA and FQGNSA. CDR3 length: 15 residues. Unmatched junction bases numbered 4, after V lost 3 bases and J lost 6 bases. This specimen belongs to a study of blood T cell repertoires in COVID-19. Looking at the study overall: Collection of acute and convalescent COVID-19 samples took place in the United States, Italy and Spain. Sample material is recorded as cDNA or gDNA derived from T cells, B-cell-depleted T cells, or PBMCs.

Original data processing: Counts of nucleated cells, estimated from reference gene primer amplification, were obtained. Assay used: immunoSEQ multiplex PCR; TCRdb lists only in-frame clones, some missing. The DNA was the basis for D and trimming; V, J and clone size are from that table. The sample includes about 180,000 clones, 86% seen only once; the top ten take about 7.3%. The origin of this receptor is a man aged 50-59 years with active or convalescent COVID-19. Sequenced sample: peripheral blood. The genes are TRBV7-2 and TRBJ1-5, with 11 bases matching TRBD1. The CDR3 reads CASSFGQGASQPQHF. The CDR3 nucleotides read TGTGCCAGCAGCTTTGGACAGGGGGCAAGTCAGCCCCAGCATTTT. Complete variable domain (other parts from reference TRBV7-2 and TRBJ1-5): GAGVSQSPSNKVTEKGKDVELRCDPISGHTALYWYRQSLGQGLEFLIYFQGNSAPDKSGLPSDRFSAERTGGSVSTLTIQRTQQEDSAVYLCASSFGQGASQPQHFGDGTRLSIL.